These T cell receptor beta chains were read from a single sample in a study of OX40 agonist ivuxolimab in advanced cancers. Data came from immunoSEQ multiplex PCR; TCRdb stores just in-frame clones and leaves some out. Of fewer than 85,000 clones in the sample, roughly 86% are singletons; the top ten hold more than 4.5%. The sequencing here drew on CD4+ or CD8+ T cells sorted from blood, taken in a trial of the OX40 agonist ivuxolimab. These receptor sequences come from an adult with an advanced solid tumor such as melanoma, head and neck, liver or kidney cancer. Each CDR3 is given with its conserved first and last residue. A D gene is named only where the DNA matches it firmly. Clone size is shown for a subset of rows, as once, few, many or a class of expanded clone.

>NA|TRBV6-1|TRBJ1-1|NA
TGTGCCAGCAGTGTGTCAGGGTACACTGAAGCTTTCTTT
CASSVSGYTEAFF
>NA|TRBV6-6|TRBJ2-2|NA
TGTGCCAGCAAGAGGGGCAGGACGAACACCGGGGAGCTGTTTTTT
CASKRGRTNTGELFF
>TRBD1|TRBV5-5|TRBJ2-7|once
TGTGCCAGCAGCATAACGGGACAGGGCTACGAGCAGTACTTC
CASSITGQGYEQYF
>NA|TRBV9|TRBJ1-6|NA
TGTGCCAGCAGCGTAGGGTGGCAGGCTAATTCACCCCTCCACTTT
CASSVGWQANSPLHF
>NA|TRBV19|TRBJ2-7|NA
TGTGCCAGTAGTATCCGGGATACTTCCCTAGCCTACGAGCAGTACTTC
CASSIRDTSLAYEQYF
>NA|TRBV7-8|TRBJ1-5|NA
TGTGCCAGCAGCTGGGGTAGGGATCAGCCCCAGCATTTT
CASSWGRDQPQHF
>NA|TRBV6-1|TRBJ1-5|NA
TGTGCCAGCAGCGACCTTCGACATGCCGATCAGCCCCAGCATTTT
CASSDLRHADQPQHF
>TRBD2|TRBV19|TRBJ2-5|NA
TGTGCCAGTAGTCCTCAAGCGGGGGGCGGGGAGACCCAGTACTTC
CASSPQAGGGETQYF
>TRBD1|TRBV27|TRBJ1-6|NA
TGTGCCAGCAGTTTGAACCAGGGGGCAAATTCACCCCTCCACTTT
CASSLNQGANSPLHF
>TRBD2|TRBV2|TRBJ2-5|NA
TGTGCCAGCAGACCCAGGACTAGCGGGGGTCCGGAGACCCAGTACTTC
CASRPRTSGGPETQYF
>NA|TRBV19|TRBJ1-2|NA
TGTGCCAGTAGTGCCAGATTGAACTCGGGGCTCTATGGCTACACCTTC
CASSARLNSGLYGYTF
>TRBD2|TRBV10-3|TRBJ2-6|NA
TGTGCCATCAGTGCTGGACTAGCGGCTGGGGCCAACGTCCTGACTTTC
CAISAGLAAGANVLTF
>TRBD1|TRBV28|TRBJ1-6|NA
TGTGCCAGCAGTTTACCCGGACAGGGATGGTCACCCCTCCACTTT
CASSLPGQGWSPLHF
>NA|TRBV6-6|TRBJ1-4|NA
TGTGCCAGCAGCGGTCGAGGTCCCCCAACTAATGAAAAACTGTTTTTT
CASSGRGPPTNEKLFF
>NA|TRBV2|TRBJ1-6|few
TGTGCCAGCAAATTAATATCCGGGACACTGAGTAATTCACCCCTCCACTTT
CASKLISGTLSNSPLHF
>TRBD2|TRBV28|TRBJ2-1|NA
TGTGCCAGCGACAGCGGGGGGGCGAATGAGCAGTTCTTC
CASDSGGANEQFF
>TRBD2|TRBV7-4|TRBJ2-7|few
TGTGCCAGCAGCAATTGGACTAGCGGATACAACGAGCAGTACTTC
CASSNWTSGYNEQYF
>NA|TRBV7-6|TRBJ2-1|once
TGTGCCAGCAGCCCTACCATTGGGGTCGAGCAGTTCTTC
CASSPTIGVEQFF
>NA|TRBV19|TRBJ1-2|NA
TGTGCCAGTAGTAGAACTGCGGATAGTAGCTATGGCTACACCTTC
CASSRTADSSYGYTF
>NA|TRBV7-2|TRBJ2-4|NA
TGTGCCAGCAGCTTGGCCGCGGAGGGGGTTAAAAACATTCAGTACTTC
CASSLAAEGVKNIQYF
>TRBD1|TRBV7-9|TRBJ1-1|NA
TGTGCCAGCAGCTGGGGACAGGGGGCGTCTGAAGCTTTCTTT
CASSWGQGASEAFF
>TRBD2|TRBV4-2|TRBJ2-2|NA
TGTGCCAGCAGCCAAGATGGAAGGAGTACTAGCGCCATCGGGGAGCTGTTTTTT
CASSQDGRSTSAIGELFF
>NA|TRBV14|TRBJ2-7|NA
TGTGCCAGCAGCCAGGACTTCAGGTTCGCCGAGCAGTACTTC
CASSQDFRFAEQYF
>NA|TRBV9|TRBJ1-1|NA
TGTGCCAGCAGCGACCGGGTTCGAAGCACTGAAGCTTTCTTT
CASSDRVRSTEAFF
>NA|TRBV5-1|TRBJ2-3|NA
TGCGCCAGCAGGGAGAGGGGGGAGCGCACAGATACGCAGTATTTT
CASRERGERTDTQYF
>TRBD2|TRBV4-1|TRBJ2-7|NA
TGCGCCAGCAGCCACCAGCTAGCGGGGGGCGCCTCGAACGGCGAGCAGTACTTC
CASSHQLAGGASNGEQYF
>NA|TRBV28|TRBJ2-1|NA
TGTGCCAGCAGTTTTGCGCAGGGTCACAGACCGTTCTTC
CASSFAQGHRPFF
>TRBD1|TRBV2|TRBJ2-3|NA
TGTGCCAGCAGTGGACAGGGGCGGACAGATACGCAGTATTTT
CASSGQGRTDTQYF
>NA|TRBV2|TRBJ2-5|NA
TGTGCCAGCAGAGACAGGCTTTTGGAGACCCAGTACTTC
CASRDRLLETQYF
>NA|TRBV20-1|TRBJ1-1|NA
TGCAGTGCTCCCAATGTGGATGAAGCTTTCTTT
CSAPNVDEAFF
>NA|TRBV6-1|TRBJ2-3|NA
TGTGCCAGCAGTGAAGCGGTGACACCGATGAAGCAGTATTTT
CASSEAVTPMKQYF
>TRBD1|TRBV19|TRBJ1-2|NA
TGTGCCAGTAGTCTAAAGACAGGGCAGGGCTATGGCTACACCTTC
CASSLKTGQGYGYTF
>NA|TRBV29-1|TRBJ1-3|NA
TGCAGCGTTGTTCGCGGGAGCACCATATATTTT
CSVVRGSTIYF
>NA|TRBV15|TRBJ2-2|NA
TGTGCCACCAGCAGAGGGGACGCAAACACCGGGGAGCTGTTTTTT
CATSRGDANTGELFF
>NA|TRBV29-1|TRBJ2-7|NA
TGCAGCGTGACTGACAGGACCTACGAGCAGTACTTC
CSVTDRTYEQYF
>TRBD1|TRBV6-5|TRBJ2-7|NA
TGTGCCAGCAGTTCTTTCGCGGGACAGGGTAAAGAGCAGTACTTC
CASSSFAGQGKEQYF
>NA|TRBV5-1|TRBJ2-1|NA
TGCGCCAGCAGAAGACACCTCTCCTACAATGAGCAGTTCTTC
CASRRHLSYNEQFF
>TRBD2|TRBV28|TRBJ2-1|NA
TGTGCCAGCAGTCCCGGGACTAGCGGGAACAATGAGCAGTTCTTC
CASSPGTSGNNEQFF
>TRBD2|TRBV5-6|TRBJ2-1|NA
TGTGCCAGCAGCCAACTAGCGCGAGACGACAATGAGCAGTTCTTC
CASSQLARDDNEQFF
>NA|TRBV5-4|TRBJ2-4|NA
TGTGCCAGCAGCTTGGCGGGCCTAAACATTCAGTACTTC
CASSLAGLNIQYF
>NA|TRBV7-8|TRBJ2-7|NA
TGTGCCAGCAGCCCACTTACTGACGCGTACGAGCAGTACTTC
CASSPLTDAYEQYF
>NA|TRBV28|TRBJ1-5|few
TGTGCCAGCCTTGGGGGGGGTTGGGCTTATCGCAATCAGCCCCAGCATTTT
CASLGGGWAYRNQPQHF
>NA|TRBV6-5|TRBJ2-7|NA
TGTGCCAGCAGTTCGGGACCGGGCGGGCAGTACTTC
CASSSGPGGQYF
>NA|TRBV6-4|TRBJ2-3|NA
TGTGCCAGCAGCGACAGATGTGAGAGGAAGAGCACAGATACGCAGTATTTT
CASSDRCERKSTDTQYF
>TRBD2|TRBV9|TRBJ2-3|NA
TGTGCCAGCAGCCCGACTAGCGGGGGGCGCACAGATACGCAGTATTTT
CASSPTSGGRTDTQYF
>NA|TRBV6-5|TRBJ2-3|NA
TGTGCCAGCAGTTACTCGAATGTCATCACAGATACGCAGTATTTT
CASSYSNVITDTQYF
>TRBD1|TRBV27|TRBJ2-7|NA
TGTGCCAGCAGTTTGGCGACAGGGGACTACGAGCAGTACTTC
CASSLATGDYEQYF
>NA|TRBV5-1|TRBJ2-1|NA
TGCGCCAGCAGCTTGGAAGGGGGGTCCTACAATGAGCAGTTCTTC
CASSLEGGSYNEQFF
>TRBD1|TRBV10-3|TRBJ2-3|once
TGTGCCATCAGTGGGAGACAGGGAACAGATACGCAGTATTTT
CAISGRQGTDTQYF
>NA|TRBV6-4|TRBJ1-2|NA
TGTGCCAGCAGTGACTCTCGAGGCTACACCTTC
CASSDSRGYTF
>NA|TRBV7-3|TRBJ2-5|NA
TGTGCCAGCAGCTTAAGGGGGCCGGGGGAGACCCAGTACTTC
CASSLRGPGETQYF
>NA|TRBV5-1|TRBJ2-1|once
TGCGCCAGCAGCTTGGTGTCAGCTACCTACAATGAGCAGTTCTTC
CASSLVSATYNEQFF
>TRBD2|TRBV5-3|TRBJ2-4|NA
TGTGCCAGAAGCTCGTCGGGAGGACTCATCCAGACTCGATCCAAAAACATTCAGTACTTC
CARSSSGGLIQTRSKNIQYF
>NA|TRBV27|TRBJ1-5|NA
TGTGCCAGCAAGGGGACGACGTTTAGGGGTCAGCCCCAGCATTTT
CASKGTTFRGQPQHF
>NA|TRBV5-1|TRBJ1-4|NA
TGCGCCAGCAGCTTGGGTCAGGGGAACGCTAATGAAAAACTGTTTTTT
CASSLGQGNANEKLFF